This TCR beta chain was found in a study of T-cell reconstitution after alpha-beta-depleted transplantation in children. Study-wide findings and caveats: Several hundred rapidly expanded clones from non-depleted graft cells reportedly supplied alpha-beta T cells about two months post-transplant.

Concerning this clonotype: Antigen specificity is unknown.

The length of the CDR3 is 12 residues. The germline V gene encodes CDR1 LNHDA and CDR2 SQIVND (reference sequence). V was cut by 8 bases and J by 3 bases, with 8 bases left in between. Construction of the TCRbeta library involved unique molecular identifiers. TCRdb reprocessed the PCR reads via MiXCR and lists one record per CDR3 protein. Found here are about 300,000 distinct CDR3 sequences, roughly a tenth of them singletons; the top ten hold 7.5%. The source material was PBMCs, sampled before TCRalphabeta/CD19-depleted stem cell transplant. The chain uses TRBV19 and TRBJ1-5, with TRBD1 as a possible D gene (6 bases). The origin of this receptor is a boy under three years old with acute myeloid leukemia, due to receive a stem cell transplant. The CDR3 DNA reads as TGTGCCAGTGGGGACATCAATCAGCCCCAGCATTTT. Protein: CASGDINQPQHF.